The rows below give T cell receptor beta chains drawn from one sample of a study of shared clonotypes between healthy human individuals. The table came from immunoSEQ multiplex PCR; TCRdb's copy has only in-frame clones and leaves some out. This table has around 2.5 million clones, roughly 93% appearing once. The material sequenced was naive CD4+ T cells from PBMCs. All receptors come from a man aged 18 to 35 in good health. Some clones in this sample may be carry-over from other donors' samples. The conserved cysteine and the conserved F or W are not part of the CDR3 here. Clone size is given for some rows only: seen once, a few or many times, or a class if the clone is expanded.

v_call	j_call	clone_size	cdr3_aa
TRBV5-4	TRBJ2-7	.	ASSPGSRTSGSPEQY
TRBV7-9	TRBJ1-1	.	ASSLEVTGSEAF
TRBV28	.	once	ASRNAGTRYEQY
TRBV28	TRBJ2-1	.	ASSRRDEQF
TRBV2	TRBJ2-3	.	ASSAGVDTQY
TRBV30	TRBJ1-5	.	AWSVRTGGSNQPQH
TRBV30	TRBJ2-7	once	AWRRIAGAYEQY
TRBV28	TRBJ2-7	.	ASRPGRETYEQY
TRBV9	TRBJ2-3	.	ASSPNAGTVHTDTQY
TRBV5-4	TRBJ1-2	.	ASSLGAGTDRNTGGYT
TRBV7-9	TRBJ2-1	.	ASSLPPKTLGLWDEQF
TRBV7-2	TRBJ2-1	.	ASSLDLAGYNEQF
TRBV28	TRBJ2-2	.	ASSLSLSGMVPEDTGELF
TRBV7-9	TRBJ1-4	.	ASSLRGVVGEKLF
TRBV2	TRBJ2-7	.	ASSKDFGRVYEQY
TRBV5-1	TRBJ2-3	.	ASRNYRDTDTQY
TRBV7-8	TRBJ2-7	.	ASSLVGRARDYEQY
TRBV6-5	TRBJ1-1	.	AISLSPRAEAF
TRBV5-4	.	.	ASSSPGQETQY
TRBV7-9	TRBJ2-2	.	ASSLAPIGTVNTGELF
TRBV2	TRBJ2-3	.	ASNRDRGTDTQY
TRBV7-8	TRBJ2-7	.	ASSWGTGGATYEQY
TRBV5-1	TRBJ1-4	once	ASSLAQGGKLF
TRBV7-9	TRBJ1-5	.	ASSFGEGPQH
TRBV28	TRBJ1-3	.	ASSSDRLDTIY